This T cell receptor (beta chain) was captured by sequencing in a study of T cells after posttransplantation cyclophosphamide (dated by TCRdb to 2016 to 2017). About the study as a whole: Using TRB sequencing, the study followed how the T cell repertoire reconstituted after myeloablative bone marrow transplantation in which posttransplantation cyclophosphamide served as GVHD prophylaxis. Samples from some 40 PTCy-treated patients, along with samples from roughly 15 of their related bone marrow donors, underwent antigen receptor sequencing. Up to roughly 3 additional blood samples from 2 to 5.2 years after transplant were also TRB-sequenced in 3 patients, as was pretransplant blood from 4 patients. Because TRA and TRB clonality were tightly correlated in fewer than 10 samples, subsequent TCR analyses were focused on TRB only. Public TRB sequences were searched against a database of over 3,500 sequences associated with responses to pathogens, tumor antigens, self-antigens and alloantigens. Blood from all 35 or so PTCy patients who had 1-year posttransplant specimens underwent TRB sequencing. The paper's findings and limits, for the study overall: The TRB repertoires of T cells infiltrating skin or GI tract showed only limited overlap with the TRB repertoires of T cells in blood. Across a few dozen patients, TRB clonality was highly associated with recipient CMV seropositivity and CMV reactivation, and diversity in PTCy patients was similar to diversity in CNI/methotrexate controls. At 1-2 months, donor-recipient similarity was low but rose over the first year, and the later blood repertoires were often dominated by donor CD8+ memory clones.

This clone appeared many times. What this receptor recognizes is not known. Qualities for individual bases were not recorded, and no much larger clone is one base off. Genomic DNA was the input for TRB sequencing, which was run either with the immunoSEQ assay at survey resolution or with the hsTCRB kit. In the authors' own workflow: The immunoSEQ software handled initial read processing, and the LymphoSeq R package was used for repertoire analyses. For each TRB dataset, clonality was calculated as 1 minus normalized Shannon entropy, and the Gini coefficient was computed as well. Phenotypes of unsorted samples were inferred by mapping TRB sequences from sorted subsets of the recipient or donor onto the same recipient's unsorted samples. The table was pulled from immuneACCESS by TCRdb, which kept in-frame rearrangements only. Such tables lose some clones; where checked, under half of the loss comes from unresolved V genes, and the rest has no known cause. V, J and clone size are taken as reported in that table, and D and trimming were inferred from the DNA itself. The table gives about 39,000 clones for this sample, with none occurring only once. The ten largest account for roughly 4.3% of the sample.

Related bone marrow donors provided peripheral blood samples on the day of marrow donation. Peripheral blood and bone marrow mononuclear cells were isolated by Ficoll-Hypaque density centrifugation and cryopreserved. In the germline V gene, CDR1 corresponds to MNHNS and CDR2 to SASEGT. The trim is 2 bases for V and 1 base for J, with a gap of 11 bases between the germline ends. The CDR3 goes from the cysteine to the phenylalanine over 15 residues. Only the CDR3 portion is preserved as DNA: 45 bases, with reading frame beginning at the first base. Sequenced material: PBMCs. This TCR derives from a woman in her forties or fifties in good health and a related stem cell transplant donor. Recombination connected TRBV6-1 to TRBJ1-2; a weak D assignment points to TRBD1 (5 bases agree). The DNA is TGTGCCAGCAGTGAATGGCCGGGACTTAACTATGGCTACACCTTC. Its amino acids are CASSEWPGLNYGYTF.